These T cell receptor beta chains were read from a single sample in a study of blood T cell repertoires in COVID-19. The method was immunoSEQ multiplex PCR; TCRdb's version includes in-frame clones alone and lacks a portion of them. The repertoire holds roughly 34,000 clones, with about 90% as singletons. The sequencing input was peripheral blood. The receptors here all came from a human donor with active COVID-19. The donor label of this sample is uncertain. The conserved cysteine and the conserved F or W are not part of the CDR3 here. D genes are given only for firm matches.

D gene	CDR3 length	J gene	V gene	CDR3 protein
TRBD2	10	TRBJ2-7	TRBV30	AWSSGGWKQY
TRBD1	13	TRBJ1-2	TRBV2	ASGSGQGAWYGYT
TRBD2	13	TRBJ2-1	TRBV5-1	ASLDPAGGYNEQF
TRBD2	13	TRBJ2-1	TRBV7-3	ASSSGTSPGNEQF
-	11	TRBJ1-2	TRBV5-1	ASSQQEFYGYT
-	11	-	TRBV19	ASTPAGARKLF
-	15	TRBJ2-3	TRBV28	ASSPGGGGFSTDTQY
-	13	TRBJ2-1	TRBV27	ASSPRRPTYNEQF
TRBD1	15	TRBJ1-1	TRBV27	ASSLSSLGQGYTEAF
-	17	TRBJ1-5	TRBV7-2	ASSLEFGQGSYSNQPQH
-	13	TRBJ2-7	TRBV5-1	ASRYSGTFSYEQY
TRBD2	14	TRBJ2-3	TRBV19	ASSIGLAGSTDTQY
-	12	TRBJ2-1	TRBV27	ASRQGFRDNEQF
-	11	TRBJ1-1	TRBV5-1	ASSLVIQSEAF
-	16	TRBJ2-1	TRBV6-1	ASSEFDTGYPEYNEQF
-	12	TRBJ1-5	TRBV7-8	ASSLLPGNQPQH
-	13	TRBJ2-3	TRBV6-1	ASSEMGGSTDTQY
-	13	TRBJ2-1	TRBV15	ATSRDTPSYNEQF
TRBD1	15	TRBJ2-1	TRBV6-1	ASSEAAGGSYYNEQF
-	14	TRBJ2-1	TRBV7-8	ASSLGGLISYNEQF
TRBD1	12	TRBJ2-4	TRBV4-3	ASSQGQGWDIQY
TRBD2	17	TRBJ2-7	TRBV7-2	ASSPGLAGARLSTYEQY
-	13	TRBJ1-2	TRBV27	ASSLSKQGYYGYT
-	10	TRBJ2-7	TRBV2	ASSEGFSEQY
TRBD1	13	TRBJ2-1	TRBV7-2	ASSPDRGFFYEQF
-	12	TRBJ2-3	TRBV7-9	ASSLVGTGDTQY
TRBD1	13	TRBJ1-5	TRBV5-5	ASSTGTGEGQPQH
-	13	TRBJ2-5	TRBV27	ASSVGTRVQETQY
TRBD2	13	TRBJ2-1	TRBV11-2	ASSLVPGGPFEQF
TRBD2	10	TRBJ2-3	TRBV3-1/TRBV3-2	ASSPLGREVH
-	13	TRBJ2-7	TRBV5-1	ASSVQPGLHYEQY
-	10	TRBJ2-7	TRBV2	ASREGPYEQY
-	14	TRBJ1-3	TRBV15	ATSREAVGSGNTIY
-	15	TRBJ2-6	TRBV28	ASSLNGGHSGANVLT
-	13	TRBJ2-5	TRBV28	ASRSPDGVWETQY